Listed below are T cell receptor beta chains from one sample, sequenced in a study of OX40 agonist ivuxolimab in advanced cancers. The assay was immunoSEQ multiplex PCR, and TCRdb's table has in-frame clones only and misses some. Here the sample spans 70,000 to 85,000 clones, nearly 95% being singletons. The sequenced sample was CD4+ or CD8+ T cells sorted from blood, obtained in a trial of the OX40 agonist ivuxolimab. These receptors were taken from an adult with an advanced solid tumor such as melanoma, head and neck, liver or kidney cancer. CDR3s include the opening cysteine and the closing phenylalanine or tryptophan. A D gene is named only where the DNA matches it firmly. Not every row has a clone size; where given, it reads once, few, many or a size class.

clone size	J gene	V gene	D gene	CDR3 protein	CDR3 DNA
-	TRBJ2-1	TRBV7-6	-	CASSLGTDYNEQFF	TGTGCCAGCAGCTTAGGGACAGATTACAATGAGCAGTTCTTC
-	TRBJ2-7	TRBV28	TRBD2	CASSFRLAGGGSEQYF	TGTGCCAGCAGTTTCCGACTAGCGGGAGGAGGGTCCGAGCAGTACTTC
-	TRBJ2-7	TRBV9	-	CASSVAPGNYEQYF	TGTGCCAGCAGCGTAGCCCCAGGAAACTACGAGCAGTACTTC
-	TRBJ2-1	TRBV29-1	TRBD1	CSVERGQGIFYNEQFF	TGCAGCGTTGAGAGAGGACAGGGGATTTTTTACAATGAGCAGTTCTTC
-	TRBJ1-2	TRBV5-6	TRBD1	CASSLDRGNYGYTF	TGTGCCAGCAGCTTGGACAGGGGGAACTATGGCTACACCTTC
-	TRBJ2-7	TRBV2	TRBD1	CASSESYRGHEQYF	TGTGCCAGCAGTGAATCCTACAGGGGTCACGAGCAGTACTTC
-	TRBJ2-1	TRBV2	-	CASSGVGVKTAASSYNEQFF	TGTGCCAGCAGTGGAGTAGGGGTTAAGACGGCGGCTAGCTCCTACAATGAGCAGTTCTTC
-	TRBJ2-7	TRBV30	-	CAWSAPVYEQYF	TGTGCCTGGAGTGCTCCAGTCTACGAGCAGTACTTC
-	TRBJ2-7	TRBV4-3	-	CASSQGPQAPYEQYF	TGCGCCAGCAGCCAAGGCCCCCAGGCGCCCTACGAGCAGTACTTC
-	TRBJ2-7	TRBV13	TRBD2	CASSWASGVGHEQYF	TGTGCCAGCAGCTGGGCTAGCGGGGTTGGCCACGAGCAGTACTTC
-	TRBJ1-5	TRBV6-1	-	CASSGQGGNQPQHF	TGTGCCAGCAGTGGTCAGGGAGGCAATCAGCCCCAGCATTTT
-	TRBJ2-5	TRBV27	TRBD2	CASSYRTSGIGYQETQYF	TGTGCCAGCAGTTATAGGACTAGCGGGATCGGGTACCAAGAGACCCAGTACTTC
-	TRBJ2-7	TRBV6-5	-	CASSPPGVAVGEQYF	TGTGCCAGCAGCCCGCCGGGGGTAGCCGTGGGCGAGCAGTACTTC
-	TRBJ1-2	TRBV29-1	-	CSVDSGIYGYTF	TGCAGCGTTGATAGTGGGATCTATGGCTACACCTTC
-	TRBJ2-3	TRBV29-1	-	CSVGGGGPIWGVKSTDTQYF	TGCAGCGTTGGTGGAGGGGGTCCGATATGGGGTGTAAAGTCCACAGATACGCAGTATTTT
-	TRBJ2-7	TRBV4-3	-	CASSQVLQRGYEQYF	TGCGCCAGCAGCCAAGTGTTACAGAGAGGCTACGAGCAGTACTTC
once	TRBJ2-3	TRBV29-1	-	CSVMGHAGRGGDTQYF	TGCAGCGTAATGGGACACGCCGGGAGAGGGGGAGATACGCAGTATTTT
-	TRBJ2-3	TRBV27	TRBD1	CASSLIRGDTQYF	TGTGCCAGCAGTTTAATCAGGGGGGATACGCAGTATTTT
-	TRBJ1-5	TRBV30	TRBD1	CAFSLGQGHRPQHF	TGTGCCTTCTCACTCGGACAGGGTCACCGGCCCCAGCATTTT
-	TRBJ2-7	TRBV19	-	CASSIAAGTSYEQYF	TGTGCCAGTAGTATTGCGGCGGGTACCTCCTACGAGCAGTACTTC
-	TRBJ2-7	TRBV30	TRBD1	CAWGTGSPYEQYF	TGTGCCTGGGGGACAGGGTCCCCCTACGAGCAGTACTTC
-	TRBJ2-3	TRBV5-4	TRBD2	CASSLAEGPSGRGTQYF	TGTGCCAGCAGCTTGGCCGAAGGTCCTAGCGGGAGAGGTACGCAGTATTTT
-	TRBJ2-5	TRBV11-2	TRBD1	CASSIPGTGFLQYF	TGTGCCAGCAGCATCCCCGGGACAGGGTTTCTCCAGTACTTC
-	TRBJ2-7	TRBV7-9	TRBD2	CASSQSTTSGNYEQYF	TGTGCCAGCAGCCAATCTACCACTAGCGGCAATTACGAGCAGTACTTC
-	TRBJ2-3	TRBV9	-	CASSVEVSSTDTQYF	TGTGCCAGCAGCGTAGAAGTCTCTAGCACAGATACGCAGTATTTT
-	TRBJ1-5	TRBV13	-	CASSSGRRANQPQHF	TGTGCCAGCAGCTCGGGACGGAGGGCAAATCAGCCCCAGCATTTT
-	TRBJ2-1	TRBV9	TRBD2	CASSSIAGVSYNEQFF	TGTGCCAGCAGCTCAATAGCGGGAGTGTCCTACAATGAGCAGTTCTTC
-	TRBJ2-2	TRBV19	-	CASSILSNTGELFF	TGTGCCAGTAGTATTCTGTCGAACACCGGGGAGCTGTTTTTT
-	TRBJ2-3	TRBV7-2	TRBD2	CASSPGGGRTDTQYF	TGTGCCAGCAGCCCGGGGGGGGGCCGCACAGATACGCAGTATTTT
-	TRBJ1-1	TRBV7-3	-	CASSLDISNTEAFF	TGTGCCAGCAGCTTGGACATAAGCAACACTGAAGCTTTCTTT
-	TRBJ1-2	TRBV5-6	-	CASSLAGGIYGYTF	TGTGCCAGCAGCTTGGCCGGGGGAATCTATGGCTACACCTTC
-	TRBJ1-2	TRBV6-1	TRBD1	CASSEEGTGSGYTF	TGTGCCAGCAGTGAAGAGGGGACAGGGTCCGGCTACACCTTC
once	TRBJ1-1	TRBV7-9	TRBD1	CASSLGGQRNTEAFF	TGTGCCAGCAGCTTGGGGGGACAGCGGAACACTGAAGCTTTCTTT
-	TRBJ2-5	TRBV15	-	CATSTLEGETQYF	TGTGCCACCAGCACTTTGGAGGGGGAGACCCAGTACTTC
-	TRBJ2-1	TRBV19	TRBD2	CASSTYPRQTSGNYNEQFF	TGTGCCAGTAGTACATACCCAAGACAGACTAGCGGGAACTACAATGAGCAGTTCTTC
-	TRBJ2-7	TRBV27	-	CASSLSSGYEQYF	TGTGCCAGCAGTTTATCTTCTGGCTACGAGCAGTACTTC
-	TRBJ2-7	TRBV5-4	TRBD2	CASSKTSGRYYEQYF	TGTGCCAGCAGCAAGACTAGCGGAAGATACTACGAGCAGTACTTC
once	TRBJ1-4	TRBV25-1	-	CASSEDGVFVKLFF	TGTGCCAGCAGTGAGGACGGGGTTTTCGTAAAACTGTTTTTT
-	TRBJ2-5	TRBV7-2	TRBD2	CASSLVFRGLAEKETQYF	TGTGCCAGCAGCTTAGTTTTTAGGGGACTAGCGGAAAAAGAGACCCAGTACTTC
-	TRBJ1-2	TRBV30	-	CAFQSGNYGYTF	TGTGCCTTCCAGAGTGGCAACTATGGCTACACCTTC
-	TRBJ2-7	TRBV19	TRBD1	CASSIGQGGAYEQYF	TGTGCCAGTAGTATCGGACAGGGGGGCGCCTACGAGCAGTACTTC
-	TRBJ2-3	TRBV9	TRBD2	CASSVGLAGVADTQYF	TGTGCCAGCAGCGTCGGACTAGCGGGAGTGGCAGATACGCAGTATTTT
-	TRBJ1-3	TRBV5-8	-	CASSLGQTSGNTIYF	TGTGCCAGCAGCTTGGGACAGACCTCTGGAAACACCATATATTTT
-	TRBJ1-2	TRBV6-1	TRBD1	CASSDGAGGLGYTF	TGTGCCAGCAGTGACGGGGCAGGGGGGCTTGGCTACACCTTC
-	TRBJ2-7	TRBV27	-	CASSLMAEAYEQYF	TGTGCCAGCAGTTTAATGGCCGAAGCCTACGAGCAGTACTTC
-	TRBJ2-3	TRBV15	TRBD2	CATSRSSGGTDTQYF	TGTGCCACCAGCAGATCTAGCGGAGGCACAGATACGCAGTATTTT
-	TRBJ1-4	TRBV6-8	-	CASTLSVDNEKLFF	TGTGCCAGCACCCTGTCGGTGGATAATGAAAAACTGTTTTTT
-	TRBJ2-1	TRBV4-3	-	CASSQEASVYNEQFF	TGCGCCAGCAGCCAAGAAGCTAGCGTTTACAATGAGCAGTTCTTC
once	TRBJ1-2	TRBV27	-	CASSFGRDTYGYTF	TGTGCCAGCAGTTTCGGCAGGGACACCTATGGCTACACCTTC
-	TRBJ2-7	TRBV7-8	TRBD2	CASRSQRGGGRTTYEQYF	TGTGCCAGCAGGAGTCAAAGAGGAGGCGGGAGGACCACCTACGAGCAGTACTTC
-	TRBJ2-7	TRBV11-3	-	CASSFKGYLLYEQYF	TGTGCCAGCAGCTTTAAGGGTTATCTACTCTACGAGCAGTACTTC
-	TRBJ2-7	TRBV9	TRBD1	CASSISGTVSYEQYF	TGTGCCAGCAGCATTTCCGGGACAGTCTCCTACGAGCAGTACTTC
-	TRBJ2-7	TRBV9	-	CASSVGGAGYEQYF	TGTGCCAGCAGCGTAGGAGGAGCAGGCTACGAGCAGTACTTC
-	TRBJ2-2	TRBV5-8	-	CASSLEPQGNTGELFF	TGTGCCAGCAGCTTGGAACCACAGGGTAACACCGGGGAGCTGTTTTTT
-	TRBJ2-7	TRBV5-6	TRBD2	CASSLVASGSAYYEQYF	TGTGCCAGCAGCTTGGTTGCTAGCGGGTCCGCTTACTACGAGCAGTACTTC